These T cell receptor beta chains were read from a single sample in a study of tumor and adjacent non-tumor tissue in lung cancer. MiXCR, applied by TCRdb to the multiplex PCR reads, yields one record per CDR3 protein. The sample yields approximately 75,000 distinct CDR3 sequences, 60% to 85% seen once. Sequenced sample: lung tumor tissue. The receptors were sampled from a woman aged 45-65 years with non-small cell lung cancer. Both conserved end residues are part of each CDR3. Each record gives: D gene, clone size, J gene, V gene, CDR3 protein, CDR3 DNA. A D gene is named only where the DNA matches it firmly. Where a row states a size, it is once, few, many or the class of an expanded clone; other rows omit it.

D: TRBD1
size: few
J: TRBJ1-2
V: TRBV11-2
CDR3: CASSPTGDYGYTF
DNA: TGTGCCAGCAGCCCGACAGGGGACTATGGCTACACCTTC

D: NA
size: few
J: TRBJ1-1
V: TRBV29-1
CDR3: CSVKMDPGQMNTEAFF
DNA: TGCAGCGTTAAAATGGACCCGGGACAAATGAATACTGAAGCTTTCTTT

D: NA
size: NA
J: TRBJ2-6
V: TRBV7-2
CDR3: CASSRSYGANVLTF
DNA: TGTGCCAGCAGCCGGAGCTATGGGGCCAACGTCCTGACTTTC

D: NA
size: NA
J: TRBJ2-3
V: TRBV6-6
CDR3: CARTLPGTDTQYF
DNA: TGTGCCAGGACTCTCCCTGGCACAGATACGCAGTATTTT

D: NA
size: NA
J: TRBJ2-1
V: TRBV5-4
CDR3: CTSKPLASTYNEQFF
DNA: TGTACCAGCAAGCCCCTAGCGAGCACCTACAATGAGCAGTTCTTC

D: TRBD1
size: medium-sized
J: TRBJ2-5
V: TRBV11-1
CDR3: CASSFGQGETQYF
DNA: TGTGCCAGCAGCTTCGGACAGGGTGAGACCCAGTACTTC

D: TRBD2
size: NA
J: TRBJ2-1
V: TRBV11-2
CDR3: CASSLESSGNDEQFF
DNA: TGTGCCAGCAGTTTAGAATCTAGCGGGAATGATGAACAATTCTTC

D: TRBD1
size: NA
J: TRBJ2-3
V: TRBV29-1
CDR3: CSVTWTGVGDTQYF
DNA: TGCAGCGTTACCTGGACAGGAGTAGGAGATACGCAGTATTTT

D: NA
size: NA
J: TRBJ1-1
V: TRBV6-6
CDR3: CASSSPTGANTEAFF
DNA: TGTGCCAGCAGTTCCCCGACGGGGGCTAACACTGAAGCTTTCTTT

D: NA
size: once
J: TRBJ2-1
V: TRBV6-1
CDR3: CASEQGSNYEQFF
DNA: TGTGCCAGCGAACAGGGATCCAACTATGAGCAGTTCTTC

D: NA
size: NA
J: TRBJ2-2
V: TRBV29-1
CDR3: CSARLSLANTGSCF
DNA: TGCAGTGCTCGTCTCTCTCTCGCGAACACCGGGAGCTGTTTT

D: NA
size: NA
J: TRBJ2-2
V: TRBV11-2
CDR3: CARSRPALGNSGELFF
DNA: TGTGCCAGAAGCCGGCCAGCGCTGGGGAACTCCGGGGAGCTGTTTTTT

D: TRBD1
size: NA
J: TRBJ1-5
V: TRBV6-1
CDR3: CTSSIRWDSRQPQHF
DNA: TGTACCAGTAGTATACGCTGGGACAGTCGTCAGCCCCAGCATTTT

D: TRBD1
size: NA
J: TRBJ1-1
V: TRBV11-1
CDR3: CASIIQGYTEAFF
DNA: TGTGCCAGTATCATACAGGGGTATACTGAAGCTTTCTTT

D: NA
size: NA
J: TRBJ1-5
V: TRBV11-2
CDR3: CAGGLEDGGAQHF
DNA: TGTGCCGGCGGCTTAGAGGACGGGGGGGCCCAGCATTTT

D: TRBD2
size: NA
J: TRBJ2-1
V: TRBV20-1
CDR3: CSTFPGLAFIQTYNEQFF
DNA: TGCAGTACTTTTCCGGGACTAGCGTTTATACAGACCTACAATGAGCAGTTCTTC

D: NA
size: NA
J: TRBJ2-5
V: TRBV12-3/TRBV12-4
CDR3: CASSSSPQGTQETQYF
DNA: TGTGCCAGTAGTTCCTCTCCACAGGGCACCCAAGAGACCCAGTACTTC